This TCR beta chain was sequenced for a study of T-cell memory formation after mild COVID-19. Overall study results and limits: Contracting clones from day 15 to 85 showed balanced CD4/CD8; later expanders favored CD4+. Several responding clones turned up in pre-infection memory, indicating that cross-reactive memory may have taken part.

Germline CDR1 SGHNT, CDR2 YENEEA. The V end was cut by 3 bases, the J end by 3 bases, with 8 bases between. The CDR3 sequence is 14 residues long. A 5'RACE reaction primed in the constant segment made cDNA libraries of TCR alpha and TCR beta, and these carried sample barcodes and UMIs. In TCRdb, the 5' RACE reads were re-called with MiXCR into one record per CDR3 protein. The sample yields some 48,000 distinct CDR3 sequences, 25% to 30% seen once. This clonotype was found a few times. Antigen: not known. This sequence was found in a man between 18 and 29 years old who had mild COVID-19 (a few samples of this study predate the infection). Cell type and time point are not known. V gene TRBV11-3 combines with J gene TRBJ2-2, with D tentatively TRBD2 (5 bases). The sequenced material came from PBMCs or a T cell subset sorted from them (not recorded which). CDR3 residues: CASSLLGDTGELFF. DNA for the CDR3: TGTGCCAGCAGCTTGCTCGGGGACACCGGGGAGCTGTTTTTT. The full variable domain, completed using reference TRBV11-3 and TRBJ2-2, is EAGVVQSPRYKIIEKKQPVAFWCNPISGHNTLYWYLQNLGQGPELLIRYENEEAVDDSQLPKDRFSAERLKGVDSTLKIQPAELGDSAVYLCASSLLGDTGELFFGEGSRLTVL.